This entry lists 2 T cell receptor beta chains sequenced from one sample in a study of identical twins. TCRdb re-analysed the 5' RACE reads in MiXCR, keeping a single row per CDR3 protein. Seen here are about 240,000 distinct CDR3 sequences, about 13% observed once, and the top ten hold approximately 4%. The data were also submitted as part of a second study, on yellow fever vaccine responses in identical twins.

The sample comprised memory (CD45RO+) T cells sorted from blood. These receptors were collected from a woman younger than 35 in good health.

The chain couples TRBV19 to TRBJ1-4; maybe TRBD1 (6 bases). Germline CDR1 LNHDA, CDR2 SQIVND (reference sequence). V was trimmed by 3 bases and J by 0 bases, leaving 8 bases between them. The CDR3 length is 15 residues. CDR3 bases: TGTGCCAGTAGTATTTCAGGGGCAACTAATGAAAAACTGTTTTTT. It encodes CASSISGATNEKLFF.

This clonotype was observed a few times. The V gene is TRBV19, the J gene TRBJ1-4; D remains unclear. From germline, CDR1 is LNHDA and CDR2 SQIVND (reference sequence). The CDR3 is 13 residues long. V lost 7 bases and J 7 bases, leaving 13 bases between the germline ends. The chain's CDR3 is CASKPRQLEKLFF. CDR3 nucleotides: TGTGCCAGTAAGCCCCGTCAACTTGAAAAACTGTTTTTT.